Reported below is one TCR beta chain. Its antigen is as yet unknown. These data come from a study of cytomegalovirus exposure and HLA in healthy donors. Germline lookup yields CDR1 MNHNS and CDR2 SASEGT. CDR3 size: 15 residues. V lost 7 bases, J lost 4 bases, and 8 bases stayed unmatched. Study outcomes and limitations: Later examination showed HLA-associated TCR beta chains had greater clonal expansion than equally common others.

The PCR had 60 Vbeta and 13 Jbeta primers. Data came from immunoSEQ multiplex PCR; TCRdb stores just in-frame clones and leaves some out. Of approximately 140,000 clones listed, approximately 82% are singletons. This sequence originates from a man aged 50 to 60 in good health and CMV-seronegative. Material: PBMCs. This chain links TRBV6-1 with TRBJ1-4; TRBD1 matches at 8 bases. CDR3 in amino acids: CASTEGGQGNEKLFF. CDR3 sequence (DNA): TGTGCCAGCACGGAGGGAGGACAGGGTAATGAAAAACTGTTTTTT.